This T cell receptor beta chain was sequenced for a study of blood T cells in healthy people across ages. Primers used in a second PCR of roughly 6 to 12 cycles were a sample-barcoded 5' primer and a J-beta primer mix. Tags on each cDNA molecule came from a template-switch adaptor with 12 random nucleotides. TCRdb processed the 5' RACE reads anew with MiXCR; each CDR3 protein has one entry. The sample includes approximately 770,000 distinct CDR3 sequences, roughly 50% of them seen just once. Samples had at least 7 million PBMCs isolated from them. The specimen was blood. The receptor was derived from a man aged 25 to 45 in good health.

Here the CDR3 reads CSAAYYEQFF. CDR3 coding DNA: TGCAGTGCGGCGTATTATGAGCAGTTCTTC. This chain connects TRBV20-1 to TRBJ2-1; D remains unclear. Per germline, CDR1 DFQATT and CDR2 SNEGSKA (reference sequence). The CDR3 is made up of 10 amino acids. V shed 6 bases and J shed 8 bases, with 8 bases lying between them.